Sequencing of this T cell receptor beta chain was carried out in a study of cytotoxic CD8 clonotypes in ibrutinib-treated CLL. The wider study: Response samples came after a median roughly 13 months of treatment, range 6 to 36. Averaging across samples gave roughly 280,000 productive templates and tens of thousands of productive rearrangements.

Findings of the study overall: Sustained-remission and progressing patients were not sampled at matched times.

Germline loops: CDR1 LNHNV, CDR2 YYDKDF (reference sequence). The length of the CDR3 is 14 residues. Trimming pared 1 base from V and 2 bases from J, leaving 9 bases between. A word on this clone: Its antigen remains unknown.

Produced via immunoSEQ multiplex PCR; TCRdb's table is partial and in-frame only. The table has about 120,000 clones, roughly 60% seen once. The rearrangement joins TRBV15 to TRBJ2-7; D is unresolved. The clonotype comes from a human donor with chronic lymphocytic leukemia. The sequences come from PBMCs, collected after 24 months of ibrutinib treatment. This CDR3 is CATSRGGTTYEQYF. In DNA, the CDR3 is TGTGCCACCAGCAGAGGGGGAACAACCTACGAGCAGTACTTC.